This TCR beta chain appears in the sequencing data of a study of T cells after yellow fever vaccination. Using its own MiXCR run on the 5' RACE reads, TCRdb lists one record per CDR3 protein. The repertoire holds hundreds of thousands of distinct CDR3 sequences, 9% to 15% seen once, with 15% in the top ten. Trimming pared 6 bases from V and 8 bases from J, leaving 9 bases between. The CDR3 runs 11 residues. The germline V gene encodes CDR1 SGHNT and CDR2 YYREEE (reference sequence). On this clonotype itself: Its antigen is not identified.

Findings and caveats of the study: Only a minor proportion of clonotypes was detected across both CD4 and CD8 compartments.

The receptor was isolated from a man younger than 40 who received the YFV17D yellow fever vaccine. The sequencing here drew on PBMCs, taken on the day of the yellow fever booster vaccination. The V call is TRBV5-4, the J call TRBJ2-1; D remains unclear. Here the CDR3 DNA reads TGTGCCAGCACCTCCAATCATGAGCAGTTCTTC. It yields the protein CASTSNHEQFF. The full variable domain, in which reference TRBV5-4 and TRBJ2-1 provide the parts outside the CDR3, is ETGVTQSPTHLIKTRGQQVTLRCSSQSGHNTVSWYQQALGQGPQFIFQYYREEENGRGNFPPRFSGLQFPNYSSELNVNALELDDSALYLCASTSNHEQFFGPGTRLTVL.